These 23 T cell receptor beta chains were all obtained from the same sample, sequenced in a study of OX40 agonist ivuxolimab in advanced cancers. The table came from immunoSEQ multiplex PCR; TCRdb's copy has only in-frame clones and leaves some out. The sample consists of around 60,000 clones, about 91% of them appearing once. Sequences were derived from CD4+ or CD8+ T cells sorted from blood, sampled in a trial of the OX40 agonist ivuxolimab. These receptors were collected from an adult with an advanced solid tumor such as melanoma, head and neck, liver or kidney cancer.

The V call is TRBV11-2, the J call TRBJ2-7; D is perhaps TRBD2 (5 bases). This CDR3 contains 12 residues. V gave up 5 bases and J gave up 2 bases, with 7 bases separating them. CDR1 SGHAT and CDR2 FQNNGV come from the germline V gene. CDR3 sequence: CASSPTTYEQYF. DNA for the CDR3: TGTGCCAGCAGCCCGACTACCTACGAGCAGTACTTC.

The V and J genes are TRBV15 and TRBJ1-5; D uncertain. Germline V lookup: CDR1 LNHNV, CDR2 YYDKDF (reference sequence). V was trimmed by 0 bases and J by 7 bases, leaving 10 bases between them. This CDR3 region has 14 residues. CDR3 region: CATSRDLGLQPQHF. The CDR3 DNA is TGTGCCACCAGCAGAGATCTGGGGTTGCAGCCCCAGCATTTT. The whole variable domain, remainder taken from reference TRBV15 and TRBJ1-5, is DAMVIQNPRYQVTQFGKPVTLSCSQTLNHNVMYWYQQKSSQAPKLLFHYYDKDFNNEADTPDNFQSRRPNTSFCFLDIRSPGLGDTAMYLCATSRDLGLQPQHFGDGTRLSIL.

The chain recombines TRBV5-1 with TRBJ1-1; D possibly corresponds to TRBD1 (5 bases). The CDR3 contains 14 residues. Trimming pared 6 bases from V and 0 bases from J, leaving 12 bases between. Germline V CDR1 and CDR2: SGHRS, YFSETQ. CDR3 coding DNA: TGCGCCAGCACATCGTCGGGGCTGAACACTGAAGCTTTCTTT. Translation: CASTSSGLNTEAFF.

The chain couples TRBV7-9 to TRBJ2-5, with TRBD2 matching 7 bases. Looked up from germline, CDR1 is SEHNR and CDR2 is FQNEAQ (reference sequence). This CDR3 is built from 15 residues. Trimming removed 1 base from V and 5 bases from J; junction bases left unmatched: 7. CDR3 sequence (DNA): TGTGCCAGCAGCTTAGTTGCGGGAGTCCGCGAGACCCAGTACTTC. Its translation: CASSLVAGVRETQYF.

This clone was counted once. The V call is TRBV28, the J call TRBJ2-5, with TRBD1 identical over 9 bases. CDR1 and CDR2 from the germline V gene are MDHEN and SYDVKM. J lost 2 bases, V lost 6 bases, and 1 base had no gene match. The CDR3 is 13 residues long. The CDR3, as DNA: TGTGCCAGCAGGGGACAGGGACAAGAGACCCAGTACTTC. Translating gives CASRGQGQETQYF. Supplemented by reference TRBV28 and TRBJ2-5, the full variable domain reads DVKVTQSSRYLVKRTGEKVFLECVQDMDHENMFWYRQDPGLGLRLIYFSYDVKMKEKGDIPEGYSVSREKKERFSLILESASTNQTSMYLCASRGQGQETQYFGPGTRLLVL.

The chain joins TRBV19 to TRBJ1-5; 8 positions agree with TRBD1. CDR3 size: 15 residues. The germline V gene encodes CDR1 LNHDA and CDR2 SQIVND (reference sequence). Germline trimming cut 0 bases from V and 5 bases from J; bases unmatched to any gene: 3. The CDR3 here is CASSIDRGPYQPQHF. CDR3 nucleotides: TGTGCCAGTAGTATAGACAGGGGGCCGTATCAGCCCCAGCATTTT.

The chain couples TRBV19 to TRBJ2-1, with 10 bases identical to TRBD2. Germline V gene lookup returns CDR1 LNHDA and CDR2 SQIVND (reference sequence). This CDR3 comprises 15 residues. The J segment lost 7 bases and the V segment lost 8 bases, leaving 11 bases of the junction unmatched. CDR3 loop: CASGFDGLAANEQFF. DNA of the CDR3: TGTGCCAGTGGGTTCGATGGACTAGCGGCGAATGAGCAGTTCTTC.

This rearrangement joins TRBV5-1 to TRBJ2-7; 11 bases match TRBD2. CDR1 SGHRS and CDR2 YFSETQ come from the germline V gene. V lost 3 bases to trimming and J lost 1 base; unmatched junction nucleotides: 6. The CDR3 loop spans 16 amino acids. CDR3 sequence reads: CASSSELAGASYEQYF. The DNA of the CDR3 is TGCGCCAGCAGCTCCGAACTAGCGGGAGCGTCCTACGAGCAGTACTTC.

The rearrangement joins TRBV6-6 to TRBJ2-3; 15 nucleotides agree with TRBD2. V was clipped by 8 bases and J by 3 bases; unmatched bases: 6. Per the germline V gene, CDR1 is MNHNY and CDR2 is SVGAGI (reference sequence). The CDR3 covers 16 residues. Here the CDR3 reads CASFPGTSGRTDTQYF. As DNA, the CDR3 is TGTGCCAGCTTCCCCGGGACTAGCGGGAGGACAGATACGCAGTATTTT.

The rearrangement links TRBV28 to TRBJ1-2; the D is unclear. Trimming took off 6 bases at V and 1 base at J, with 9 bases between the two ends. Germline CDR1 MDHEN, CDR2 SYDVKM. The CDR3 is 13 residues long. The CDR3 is CASRADGNYGYTF. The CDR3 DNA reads TGTGCCAGCAGGGCAGACGGTAACTATGGCTACACCTTC.

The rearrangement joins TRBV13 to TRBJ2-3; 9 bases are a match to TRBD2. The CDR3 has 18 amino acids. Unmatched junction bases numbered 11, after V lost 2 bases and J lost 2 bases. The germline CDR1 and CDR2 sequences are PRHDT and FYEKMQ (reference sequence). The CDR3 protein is CASSLRLGTSQNTDTQYF. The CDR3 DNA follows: TGTGCCAGCAGCTTACGCTTGGGGACTAGCCAGAACACAGATACGCAGTATTTT.

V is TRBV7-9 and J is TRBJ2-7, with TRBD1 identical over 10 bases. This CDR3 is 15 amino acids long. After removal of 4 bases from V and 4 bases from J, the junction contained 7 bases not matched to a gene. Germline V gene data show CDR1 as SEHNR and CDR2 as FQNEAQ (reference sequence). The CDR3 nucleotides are TGTGCCAGCAGCTGGGGTGACAGGGGGCTATACGAGCAGTACTTC. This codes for CASSWGDRGLYEQYF.

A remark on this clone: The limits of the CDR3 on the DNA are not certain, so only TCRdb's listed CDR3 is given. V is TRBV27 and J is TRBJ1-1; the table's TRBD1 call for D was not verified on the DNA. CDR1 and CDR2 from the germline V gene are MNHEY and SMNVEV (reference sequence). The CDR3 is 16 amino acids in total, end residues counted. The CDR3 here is CASSFLAGEGGTEAFF.

This CDR3 is CASSLGQFYEQYF. The CDR3 bases are TGCGCCAGCAGCTTGGGGCAGTTCTACGAGCAGTACTTC. The V call is TRBV5-1, the J call TRBJ2-7; no clear D. V lost 0 bases to trimming and J lost 3 bases, with 7 bases between them. The CDR3 is made up of 13 amino acids. CDR1 is SGHRS, CDR2 YFSETQ, per germline.

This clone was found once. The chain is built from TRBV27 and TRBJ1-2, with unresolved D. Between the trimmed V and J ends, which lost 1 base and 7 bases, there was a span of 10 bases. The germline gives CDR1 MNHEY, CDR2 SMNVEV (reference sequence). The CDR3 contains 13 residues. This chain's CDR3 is CASSLLIGSGYTF. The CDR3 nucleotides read TGTGCCAGCAGTTTATTGATAGGGTCTGGCTACACCTTC.

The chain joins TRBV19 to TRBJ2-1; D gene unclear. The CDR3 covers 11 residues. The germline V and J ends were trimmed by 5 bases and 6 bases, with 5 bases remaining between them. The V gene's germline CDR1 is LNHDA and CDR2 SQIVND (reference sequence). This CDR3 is CASSFGNEQFF. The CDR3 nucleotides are TGTGCCAGTAGTTTCGGCAATGAGCAGTTCTTC.

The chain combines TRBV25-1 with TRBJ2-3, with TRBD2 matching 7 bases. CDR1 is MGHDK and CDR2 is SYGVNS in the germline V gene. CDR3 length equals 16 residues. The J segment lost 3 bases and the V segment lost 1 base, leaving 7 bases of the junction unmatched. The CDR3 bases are TGTGCCAGCAGTGAATCCCTAGCGGATTCTACAGATACGCAGTATTTT. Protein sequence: CASSESLADSTDTQYF. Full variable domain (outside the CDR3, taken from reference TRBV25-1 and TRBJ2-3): EADIYQTPRYLVIGTGKKITLECSQTMGHDKMYWYQQDPGMELHLIHYSYGVNSTEKGDLSSESTVSRIRTEHFPLTLESARPSHTSQYLCASSESLADSTDTQYFGPGTRLTVL.

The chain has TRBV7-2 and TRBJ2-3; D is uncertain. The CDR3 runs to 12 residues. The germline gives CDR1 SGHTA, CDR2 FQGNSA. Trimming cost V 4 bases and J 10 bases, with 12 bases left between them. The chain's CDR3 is CASSSLWDPQYF. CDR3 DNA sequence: TGTGCCAGCAGCTCTCTTTGGGATCCGCAGTATTTT.

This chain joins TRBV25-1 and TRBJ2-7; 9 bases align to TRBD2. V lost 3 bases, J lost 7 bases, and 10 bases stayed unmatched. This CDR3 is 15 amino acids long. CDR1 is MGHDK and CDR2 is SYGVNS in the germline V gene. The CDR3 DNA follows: TGTGCCAGCAGTGACGGTGGCCTAGCGGGATTTGAGCAGTACTTC. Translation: CASSDGGLAGFEQYF.

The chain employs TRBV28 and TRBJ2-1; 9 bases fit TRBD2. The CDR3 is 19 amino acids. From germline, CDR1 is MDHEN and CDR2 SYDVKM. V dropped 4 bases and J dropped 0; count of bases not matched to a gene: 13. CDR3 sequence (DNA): TGTGCCAGCAGTTCGGGTGGTGAGCGGGAGGTGAGCTCCTACAATGAGCAGTTCTTC. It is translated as CASSSGGEREVSSYNEQFF. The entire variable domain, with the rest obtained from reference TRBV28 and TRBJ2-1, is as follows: DVKVTQSSRYLVKRTGEKVFLECVQDMDHENMFWYRQDPGLGLRLIYFSYDVKMKEKGDIPEGYSVSREKKERFSLILESASTNQTSMYLCASSSGGEREVSSYNEQFFGPGTRLTVL.

The CDR3 DNA sequence: TGCGCCAGCAGCCCCGACGGGGGGACGGGTGAGACCCAGTACTTC. Translated, it gives CASSPDGGTGETQYF. The chain couples TRBV5-1 to TRBJ2-5; 7 bases fit TRBD2. The CDR3 has 15 residues. Germline V CDR1 and CDR2: SGHRS, YFSETQ. The V and J ends lost 4 bases and 5 bases, in that order; junction bases with no gene match: 11.

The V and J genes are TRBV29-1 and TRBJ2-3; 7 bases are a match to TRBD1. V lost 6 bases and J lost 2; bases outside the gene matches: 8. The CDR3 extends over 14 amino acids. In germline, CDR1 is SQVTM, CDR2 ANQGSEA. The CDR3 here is CSVTSGGPTDTQYF. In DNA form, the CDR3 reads TGCAGCGTAACCTCAGGGGGACCCACAGATACGCAGTATTTT.

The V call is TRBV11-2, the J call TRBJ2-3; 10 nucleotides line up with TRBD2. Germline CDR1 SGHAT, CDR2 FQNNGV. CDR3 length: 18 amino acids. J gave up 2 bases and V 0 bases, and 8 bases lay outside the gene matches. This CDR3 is CASSLDGLAGVLTDTQYF. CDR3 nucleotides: TGTGCCAGCAGCTTAGATGGGCTAGCGGGAGTCCTCACAGATACGCAGTATTTT.